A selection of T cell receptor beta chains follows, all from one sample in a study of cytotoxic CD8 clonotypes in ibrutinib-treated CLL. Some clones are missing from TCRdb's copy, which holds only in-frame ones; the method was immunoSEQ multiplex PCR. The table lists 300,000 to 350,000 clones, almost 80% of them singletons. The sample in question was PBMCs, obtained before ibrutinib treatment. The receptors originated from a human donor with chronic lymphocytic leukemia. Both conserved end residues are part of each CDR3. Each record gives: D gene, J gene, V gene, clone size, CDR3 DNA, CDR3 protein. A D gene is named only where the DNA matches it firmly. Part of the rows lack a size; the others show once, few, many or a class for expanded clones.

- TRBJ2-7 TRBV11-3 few TGTGCCAGCAGCTTTGGACAAAGCGGATACGAGCAGTACTTC CASSFGQSGYEQYF
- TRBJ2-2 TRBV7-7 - TGTGCCAGCAGCTTAGGGCGGACTAAACAGGGCGCCGGGGAGCTGTTTTTT CASSLGRTKQGAGELFF
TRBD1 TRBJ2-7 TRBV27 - TGTGCCAGCAGTTCCAAACGGACAGGGTATATCCCCTACGAGCAGTACTTC CASSSKRTGYIPYEQYF
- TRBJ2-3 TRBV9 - TGTGCCAGCAGCATACGATCTCATAGCACAGATACGCAGTATTTT CASSIRSHSTDTQYF
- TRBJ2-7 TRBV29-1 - TGCAGCGTTGAGAACTCCTACGAGCAGTACTTC CSVENSYEQYF
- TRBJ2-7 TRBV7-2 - TGTGCCAGCAGCCGTACGGGCCCCTCCTACGAGCAGTACTTC CASSRTGPSYEQYF
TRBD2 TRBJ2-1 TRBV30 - TGTGCCTGGAGTGTCATGATAGCGGGAGGGCCAAATGAGCAGTTCTTC CAWSVMIAGGPNEQFF
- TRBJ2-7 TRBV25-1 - TGTGCCAGCAGTATATCCCGCCGGGGCGCCTACGAGCAGTACTTC CASSISRRGAYEQYF
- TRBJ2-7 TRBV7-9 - TGTGCCACCAGAGGGAGTGAGCAGTACTTC CATRGSEQYF
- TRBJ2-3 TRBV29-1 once TGCAGCGTTTCCGGACGGGGGCAAGGCACAGATACGCAGTATTTT CSVSGRGQGTDTQYF
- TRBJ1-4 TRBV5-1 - TGCGCCAGCAGCTTTGGCGAGGGAATAGGTGAAAAACTGTTTTTT CASSFGEGIGEKLFF
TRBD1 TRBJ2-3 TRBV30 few TGTGCCTGGAGTGCCCCGACAGGGGGGACAGATACGCAGTATTTT CAWSAPTGGTDTQYF
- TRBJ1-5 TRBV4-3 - TGCGCCAGCAGCCAAGATGTGATCCAGCCCCAGCATTTT CASSQDVIQPQHF
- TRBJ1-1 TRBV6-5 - TGTGCCAGCAGTTATGGGCAGAACACTGAAGCTTTCTTT CASSYGQNTEAFF
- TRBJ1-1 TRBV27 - TGTGCCAGCAGTTTTGATTCGGGGGCATTGCGTGAAGCTTTCTTT CASSFDSGALREAFF